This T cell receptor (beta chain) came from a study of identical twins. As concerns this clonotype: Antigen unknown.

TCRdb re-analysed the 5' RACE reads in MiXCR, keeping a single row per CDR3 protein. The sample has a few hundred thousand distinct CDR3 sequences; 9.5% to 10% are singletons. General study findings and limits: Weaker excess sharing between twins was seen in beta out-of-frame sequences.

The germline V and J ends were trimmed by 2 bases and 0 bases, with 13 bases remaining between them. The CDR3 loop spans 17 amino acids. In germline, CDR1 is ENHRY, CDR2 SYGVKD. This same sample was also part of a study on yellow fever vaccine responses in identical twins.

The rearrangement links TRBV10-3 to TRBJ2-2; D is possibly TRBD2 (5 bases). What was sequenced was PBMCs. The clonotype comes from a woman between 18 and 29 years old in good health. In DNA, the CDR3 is TGTGCCATCAGTGAGCTAGAGGGCAGACCGAACACCGGGGAGCTGTTTTTT. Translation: CAISELEGRPNTGELFF.